Listed below are T cell receptor beta chains from one sample, sequenced in a study of cytomegalovirus exposure and HLA in healthy donors. TCRdb keeps only in-frame clones here, not all; method: immunoSEQ multiplex PCR. Among some 160,000 clones listed, about 72% were seen once. The sequencing sample was made of PBMCs. The receptor source for this set is a man in his forties in good health and CMV-seronegative. Each CDR3 is given with its conserved first and last residue. The D gene is left open where the match is weak. Clone size, where shown, is once, few, many, or a class for clones that have expanded.

length: 13; D: NA; size: once; J: TRBJ2-7; V: TRBV15; CDR3: CATSRDPSYEQYF; DNA: TGTGCCACCAGCAGAGACCCCAGCTACGAGCAGTACTTC
length: 15; D: TRBD1; size: NA; J: TRBJ2-1; V: TRBV7-3; CDR3: CASSPRTGGYNEQFF; DNA: TGTGCCAGCAGCCCCCGGACAGGGGGATACAATGAGCAGTTCTTC
length: 15; D: TRBD2; size: few; J: TRBJ2-7; V: TRBV6-5; CDR3: CASSLTSGISYEQYF; DNA: TGTGCCAGCAGCCTCACAAGCGGGATCTCCTACGAGCAGTACTTC
length: 15; D: NA; size: NA; J: TRBJ1-2; V: TRBV7-2; CDR3: CASSLSGQRNYGYTF; DNA: TGTGCCAGCAGCTTATCTGGGCAAAGAAACTATGGCTACACCTTC
length: 15; D: NA; size: NA; J: TRBJ2-3; V: TRBV6-1; CDR3: CASSEFGQNTDTQYF; DNA: TGTGCCAGCAGTGAATTTGGGCAGAACACAGATACGCAGTATTTT
length: 14; D: NA; size: NA; J: TRBJ1-2; V: TRBV18; CDR3: CASSPRGGLDGYTF; DNA: TGTGCCAGCTCACCCCGAGGAGGACTTGATGGCTACACCTTC
length: 14; D: NA; size: few; J: TRBJ2-7; V: TRBV5-6; CDR3: CASSSRWGPYEQYF; DNA: TGTGCCAGCAGCTCCCGTTGGGGCCCCTACGAGCAGTACTTC
length: 19; D: TRBD2; size: NA; J: TRBJ2-5; V: TRBV2; CDR3: CASSWTSGKESGWQETQYF; DNA: TGTGCCAGCAGTTGGACTAGCGGGAAGGAATCTGGTTGGCAAGAGACCCAGTACTTC
length: 12; D: NA; size: NA; J: TRBJ2-2; V: TRBV18; CDR3: CASSDRHGELFF; DNA: TGTGCCAGCTCCGACAGGCACGGGGAGCTGTTTTTT
length: 11; D: NA; size: NA; J: TRBJ2-7; V: TRBV25-1; CDR3: CASSDSYEQYF; DNA: TGTGCCAGCAGTGACAGCTACGAGCAGTACTTC
length: 14; D: NA; size: NA; J: TRBJ1-2; V: TRBV5-6; CDR3: CASSPGTHLGGYTF; DNA: TGTGCCAGCAGCCCCGGGACTCACCTTGGTGGCTACACCTTC
length: 15; D: TRBD2; size: few; J: TRBJ2-3; V: TRBV29-1; CDR3: CSVYVGGLGTDTQYF; DNA: TGCAGCGTTTATGTGGGAGGGCTGGGCACAGATACGCAGTATTTT
length: 17; D: TRBD2; size: few; J: TRBJ2-1; V: TRBV27; CDR3: CASRHPRTSDSYNEQFF; DNA: TGTGCCAGCCGACACCCCCGGACTAGCGACTCCTACAATGAGCAGTTCTTC
length: 15; D: NA; size: NA; J: TRBJ2-3; V: TRBV5-6; CDR3: CASSYWDFDTDTQYF; DNA: TGTGCCAGCAGCTACTGGGACTTCGACACAGATACGCAGTATTTT
length: 15; D: NA; size: NA; J: TRBJ2-1; V: TRBV29-1; CDR3: CSVGGWIATYNEQFF; DNA: TGCAGCGTTGGTGGTTGGATAGCGACCTACAATGAGCAGTTCTTC
length: 15; D: TRBD1; size: NA; J: TRBJ2-3; V: TRBV10-3; CDR3: CAISEGRQGADTQYF; DNA: TGTGCCATCAGTGAAGGGCGACAGGGGGCAGATACGCAGTATTTT
length: 14; D: TRBD1; size: few; J: TRBJ1-1; V: TRBV6-5; CDR3: CASSQQGGNTEAFF; DNA: TGTGCCAGCAGTCAACAGGGGGGGAACACTGAAGCTTTCTTT
length: 16; D: NA; size: NA; J: TRBJ2-2; V: TRBV7-3; CDR3: CASSLRGGANTGELFF; DNA: TGTGCCAGCAGCTTAAGGGGGGGCGCGAACACCGGGGAGCTGTTTTTT
length: 14; D: NA; size: NA; J: TRBJ2-7; V: TRBV29-1; CDR3: CSVELGTPFSEQYF; DNA: TGCAGCGTTGAATTAGGGACACCGTTTAGCGAGCAGTACTTC